This TCR beta chain emerged from a study of quantifying T cell responses using KT2 cells. For the study at large: cDNA was made from DNase-treated RNA using alpha and beta constant primers. Overall study findings and caveats: Even the lowest spike-in, about one KT2 cell per 100,000 PBMC, yielded detectable KT2 sequences. Very high KT2 spike-in numbers caused saturation in KT2 sequence detection.

Comment on this clonotype: What it binds is unknown.

Each cDNA got a UMI-containing oligo ligated at its 3' end. First-round PCR used around 4 cycles and beta primers RC1.1 and RC1.2 covering TRBC1 and TRBC2. From the second PCR onward, TCR alpha and beta chains were processed separately. TCRdb used MiXCR to reprocess the UMI-ligation and nested PCR reads, holding one entry per CDR3 protein. The sample consists of approximately 50,000 distinct CDR3 sequences, around 10% of them appearing once. CDR3 length equals 13 residues. V was shortened by 6 bases and J by 6 bases, with 13 bases between the two germline ends. Germline V lookup: CDR1 MNHEY, CDR2 SVGEGT. Known numbers of the T cell clone KT2 were added to PBMC.

The material sequenced was PBMCs spiked with cells of the T cell clone KT2. The TCR originated in a human donor. The rearrangement links TRBV6-2 or TRBV6-3 to TRBJ2-3, with D unclear. The CDR3 DNA reads as TGTGCCAGCAGAGCTACAACCGCGGATACGCAGTATTTT. Translated: CASRATTADTQYF.